This passage covers 24 T cell receptor beta chains from one sample sequenced in a study of T cell responses to AZD1222 COVID-19 vaccine. TCRdb's table, derived via immunoSEQ multiplex PCR, lists solely in-frame clones and lacks some. Found here are about 190,000 clones, 85% to 95% of them singletons; the top ten hold 1% to 1.5%. The starting material was peripheral blood, obtained on day 0 of AZD1222 vaccination. All receptors come from an adult in good health.

The chain carries TRBV7-2 and TRBJ1-6; tentative D call: TRBD1 (6 bases). Germline loops: CDR1 SGHTA, CDR2 FQGNSA. V was pared by 1 base and J by 1 base, with 8 bases between. CDR3 length: 16 amino acids. The CDR3 region is CASSLGGASYNSPLHF. CDR3 DNA: TGTGCCAGCAGCTTAGGGGGGGCATCCTATAATTCACCCCTCCACTTT.

The gene calls are TRBV5-4 and TRBJ2-2, with D perhaps assigned TRBD1 or TRBD2 (6 bases each). Trimming stripped 0 bases from V and 7 bases from J, with 10 bases between. The CDR3 consists of 14 residues. From germline, CDR1 is SGHNT and CDR2 YYREEE (reference sequence). CDR3 in DNA: TGTGCCAGCAGCTTGGTGGGGGGCGGCGGGGAGCTGTTTTTT. Its translation is CASSLVGGGGELFF.

The chain is built from TRBV6-5 and TRBJ2-7; TRBD2 is a possible D gene (6 bases). V was shortened by 7 bases and J by 2 bases, with 15 bases between the two germline ends. In germline, CDR1 is MNHEY, CDR2 SVGAGI. The CDR3 spans 14 residues. Written as DNA, the CDR3 is TGTGCCAGCACGGGGACTCTAGGGACCTACGAGCAGTACTTC. Translating it yields CASTGTLGTYEQYF.

This clone occurred once. The V gene is TRBV7-3, the J gene TRBJ2-1; D uncertain. The CDR3 length is 13 residues. V lost 3 bases and J 11 bases, leaving 14 bases between the germline ends. Per germline, CDR1 SGHTA and CDR2 FQGTGA. The CDR3 bases are TGTGCCAGCAGCTTTTATGGGGAACAGCAGCAGTTCTTC. It yields the protein CASSFYGEQQQFF.

The chain is built from TRBV5-1 and TRBJ2-3; 9 positions agree with TRBD2. The CDR3 has 16 amino acids. Germline V gene lookup returns CDR1 SGHRS and CDR2 YFSETQ. V shed 1 base and J 2 bases; nucleotides not matched to a gene: 5. In DNA form, the CDR3 reads TGCGCCAGCAGCTTGATGGCTAGCGGGGTCACAGATACGCAGTATTTT. It encodes CASSLMASGVTDTQYF.

The chain joins TRBV10-3 to TRBJ2-7; D not certain. V lost 0 bases to trimming and J lost 5 bases, with 14 bases between them. Germline CDR1 is ENHRY and CDR2 is SYGVKD. This CDR3 is 15 amino acids long. Here the CDR3 DNA reads TGTGCCATCAGTGAGTCGGGGATTCTGGGCCACGAGCAGTACTTC. Translating it yields CAISESGILGHEQYF.

The CDR3 sequence: CASSLEGGNNQPQHF. CDR3 sequence (DNA): TGTGCCAGCAGTCTGGAGGGGGGGAACAATCAGCCCCAGCATTTT. The chain links TRBV6-2 or TRBV6-3 to TRBJ1-5; maybe TRBD1 (6 bases). V lost 5 bases to trimming and J lost 3 bases, with 14 bases between them. CDR3 length equals 15 residues. Germline V lookup: CDR1 MNHEY, CDR2 SVGEGT.

The chain has TRBV19 and TRBJ1-5; 9 bases map to TRBD1. This CDR3 is built from 14 residues. The V segment lost 5 bases and the J segment 9 bases; nucleotides outside the gene matches: 8. The V gene's germline CDR1 is LNHDA and CDR2 SQIVND (reference sequence). The CDR3 region has the DNA TGTGCCAGTAGTCCGCCGGGACAGGGAGTGCCCCAGCATTTT. This codes for CASSPPGQGVPQHF.

The CDR3 DNA sequence: TGTGCCAGCAGCCAAGATCCCAATAGCAATCAGCCCCAGCATTTT. Its protein product is CASSQDPNSNQPQHF. The chain couples TRBV4-2 to TRBJ1-5; the D is unclear. Deletions cut 0 bases from V and 0 bases from J, with 6 bases between. CDR1 is LGHNA and CDR2 is YNFKEQ in the germline V gene. The CDR3 runs 15 residues.

Here the CDR3 DNA reads TGTGCCAGCAGCCAAGATCGGGAACGTACGACCCAGTACTTC. The encoded protein is CASSQDRERTTQYF. The rearrangement uses TRBV4-2 and TRBJ2-5; D possibly corresponds to TRBD2 (5 bases). This CDR3 comprises 14 residues. Germline V CDR1 and CDR2: LGHNA, YNFKEQ. Trimming cost V 0 bases and J 7 bases, with 12 bases left between them.

Here the CDR3 reads CASSLNPGLGNQPQHF. CDR3 nucleotide sequence: TGTGCCAGCAGCCTAAACCCAGGGTTGGGAAATCAGCCCCAGCATTTT. V gene TRBV7-2 combines with J gene TRBJ1-5, with a weak D call TRBD1 (5 bases). V was cut by 5 bases and J by 4 bases, with 18 bases left in between. This CDR3 is built from 16 residues. Germline CDR1 and CDR2: SGHTA and FQGNSA.

This clone has only a few counts. The rearrangement joins TRBV19 to TRBJ2-3; D call uncertain. Germline V CDR1 and CDR2: LNHDA, SQIVND (reference sequence). The CDR3 spans 16 residues. The ends were cut back, 4 bases at V and 0 bases at J, with 14 bases in the middle. Written as DNA, the CDR3 is TGTGCCAGTAGTAAGGTCCTCTACCCTAGCACAGATACGCAGTATTTT. The encoded protein is CASSKVLYPSTDTQYF.

The rearrangement uses TRBV24-1 and TRBJ1-2; the D is unclear. Per germline, CDR1 KGHDR and CDR2 SFDVKD. V shed 2 bases and J shed 8 bases, with 11 bases lying between them. The CDR3 is 13 amino acids. CDR3 sequence: CATSDSAGGGYTF. CDR3 DNA sequence: TGTGCCACCAGTGATTCGGCAGGCGGAGGCTACACCTTC.

The chain uses TRBV10-3 and TRBJ1-5; D uncertain. Trimming removed 6 bases at V and 0 bases at J, with 12 bases between. The CDR3 has 15 amino acids. Germline V lookup: CDR1 ENHRY, CDR2 SYGVKD. CDR3 region: CAISPGPNSNQPQHF. The CDR3 nucleotides read TGTGCCATCAGCCCCGGACCGAATAGCAATCAGCCCCAGCATTTT.

The V and J genes are TRBV11-2 and TRBJ2-7, with D uncertain. The ends were cut back, 5 bases at V and 7 bases at J, with 21 bases in the middle. Germline CDR1 SGHAT, CDR2 FQNNGV. The CDR3 sequence is 15 residues long. CDR3 in DNA: TGTGCCAGCAGCCAGAGGAGACAAACCTTTTGGGAGCAGTACTTC. It specifies CASSQRRQTFWEQYF.

V gene TRBV25-1 combines with J gene TRBJ1-5, with 7 nucleotides matching TRBD1. J gave up 5 bases and V 5 bases, and 9 bases lay outside the gene matches. Germline values: CDR1 MGHDK, CDR2 SYGVNS. The CDR3 loop spans 15 amino acids. For the CDR3, the DNA is TGTGCCAGCAGTAGCCGCGACAGGGTCGATCAGCCCCAGCATTTT. This encodes CASSSRDRVDQPQHF.

The rearrangement links TRBV6-2 or TRBV6-3 to TRBJ1-6; tentatively, D is TRBD1 (6 bases). Trimming stripped 5 bases from V and 6 bases from J, with 17 bases between. Germline V CDR1 and CDR2: MNHEY, SVGEGT. The CDR3 consists of 16 residues. This CDR3 reads CASSPLPPGANSPLHF. The CDR3 DNA sequence: TGTGCCAGCAGTCCCCTCCCCCCAGGGGCTAATTCACCCCTCCACTTT.

This chain uses TRBV7-7 with TRBJ2-5; TRBD1 aligns across 7 bases. J lost 2 bases, V lost 5 bases, and 8 bases had no gene match. This CDR3 has 15 amino acids. The germline CDR1 and CDR2 sequences are SSHAT and FNYEAQ (reference sequence). CDR3 in amino acids: CASSAQQGLQETQYF. DNA for the CDR3: TGTGCCAGCAGCGCGCAACAGGGGCTTCAAGAGACCCAGTACTTC.

The chain employs TRBV11-1 and TRBJ2-2; D ambiguous. Germline V lookup: CDR1 SGHAT, CDR2 FQDESV (reference sequence). Trimming left V 1 base short and J 5 bases short, with 5 bases between. The CDR3 has 13 residues. Here the CDR3 reads CASSLGQTGELFF. CDR3 sequence (DNA): TGTGCCAGCAGCTTAGGCCAGACCGGGGAGCTGTTTTTT.

This clone was counted a few times. The chain is built from TRBV19 and TRBJ2-5, with 8 nucleotides matching TRBD1. This CDR3 comprises 15 residues. The trim removed 6 bases at V and 5 bases at J, leaving 11 bases unmatched. Germline V gene sequence: CDR1 LNHDA, CDR2 SQIVND (reference sequence). The CDR3 region is CASRGRDRGMETQYF. CDR3 sequence (DNA): TGTGCCAGTAGGGGCCGTGACAGGGGAATGGAGACCCAGTACTTC.

The chain links TRBV14 to TRBJ1-1; no firm D call. CDR3 length: 13 amino acids. V was clipped by 4 bases and J by 8 bases, with 14 bases between them. Germline lookup yields CDR1 SGHDN and CDR2 FVKESK. CDR3 region: CASSLTRRAEAFF. CDR3 nucleotide sequence: TGTGCCAGCAGCCTAACCCGGAGGGCCGAAGCTTTCTTT.

The chain recombines TRBV11-2 with TRBJ1-2, with D uncertain. Deletions cut 1 base from V and 2 bases from J, with 8 bases between. This CDR3 region has 14 residues. CDR1 is SGHAT, CDR2 FQNNGV, per germline. The CDR3: CASSLANWNYGYTF. Here the CDR3 DNA reads TGTGCCAGCAGCTTAGCAAACTGGAACTATGGCTACACCTTC.

This clone was recorded only once. The chain joins TRBV7-9 to TRBJ1-1, with TRBD1 as a possible D gene (5 bases). From germline, CDR1 is SEHNR and CDR2 FQNEAQ (reference sequence). The CDR3 runs to 14 residues. V lost 2 bases, J lost 3 bases, and 10 bases lay in between. The CDR3 reads CASSLKGVDTEAFF. CDR3 in DNA: TGTGCCAGCAGCTTAAAAGGGGTTGACACTGAAGCTTTCTTT. Full variable domain (outside the CDR3, taken from reference TRBV7-9 and TRBJ1-1): DTGVSQNPRHKITKRGQNVTFRCDPISEHNRLYWYRQTLGQGPEFLTYFQNEAQLEKSRLLSDRFSAERPKGSFSTLEIQRTEQGDSAMYLCASSLKGVDTEAFFGQGTRLTVV.

This chain connects TRBV4-2 to TRBJ1-4, with unresolved D. This CDR3 spans 16 amino acids. V was trimmed by 4 bases and J by 4 bases, leaving 16 bases between them. Germline V gene lookup returns CDR1 LGHNA and CDR2 YNFKEQ. The CDR3 spells CASSPLPIGLNEKLFF. CDR3 in DNA: TGTGCCAGCAGCCCCCTGCCTATCGGTCTTAATGAAAAACTGTTTTTT.